This T cell receptor beta chain was obtained from a study of post-analysis software for immune sequencing data. cDNA libraries for TCR beta contained unique molecular identifiers. Each batch of about 0.95 to 11 million T cells produced 490,000 or so cDNA molecules. A single record per CDR3 protein comes from TCRdb applying MiXCR to the PCR reads. This table holds 170,000 or so distinct CDR3 sequences, over 25% found once. The CDR3 is 14 amino acids. The V gene's germline CDR1 is LNHDA and CDR2 SQIVND (reference sequence). Study results and limitations: Those with multiple sclerosis, the patient group, showed significantly lower normalized Chao1 diversity than controls. Roughly 5 TRBV segments, TRBV5-6, TRBV5-1 and TRBV20-1 among them, were found more frequent in patients than controls. By F measure, samples from a shared preparation batch strongly co-clustered.

To note about this clonotype: Its antigen is as yet unknown. The junction differs from germline at one of its ends, possibly a read error.

The genes are TRBV19 and TRBJ2-1; possible D gene TRBD2, 5 bases. The origin of this receptor is a girl aged 10 to 17 with multiple sclerosis. Sequencing was carried out using blood. This CDR3 is CASTRAVSYNGQFF. Written as DNA, the CDR3 is TGTGCCAGTACCCGAGCGGTCTCCTACAATGGGCAGTTCTTC.